One and the same sample provided the 25 T cell receptor beta chains below, sequenced in a study of T cells in Graves' hyperthyroidism and ophthalmopathy. What was amplified from RNA transcripts were TCR beta CDR3 regions. First-round RT-PCR targeting the TCR CDR3 was performed with the HTBI primer set. TCRdb independently ran MiXCR on the multiplex PCR reads; one entry per CDR3 protein. This table has over 700,000 distinct CDR3 sequences, around 20% appearing once. The sample taken for sequencing was blood. These receptors were obtained from a woman aged 50 to 60 with Graves' hyperthyroidism that later progressed to Graves' ophthalmopathy.

This clonotype has ten or more counts. The chain has TRBV3-1 and TRBJ2-1; TRBD2 matches 11 bases. V lost 1 base and J lost 0; bases outside the gene matches: 11. Germline loops: CDR1 LGHDT, CDR2 YNNKEL (reference sequence). The CDR3 loop spans 20 amino acids. The CDR3 DNA reads as TGTGCCAGCAGCCAAGTACTAGCGGGGGAATCCGCCCCCTCCTACAATGAGCAGTTCTTC. The encoded protein is CASSQVLAGESAPSYNEQFF.

This clonotype was seen a few times. V is TRBV27 and J is TRBJ1-6, with 7 bases matching TRBD1. The CDR3 has 16 residues. Germline V gives CDR1 MNHEY, CDR2 SMNVEV (reference sequence). V dropped 2 bases and J dropped 4; count of bases not matched to a gene: 5. The CDR3 region has the DNA TGTGCCAGCAGTTTAAACAGGGGCGGGTATAATTCACCCCTCCACTTT. Encoded protein: CASSLNRGGYNSPLHF.

CDR3 sequence (DNA): TGCAGCGTTGGGTCGGGGGGGCCCTACGAGCAGTACTTC. Its protein product is CSVGSGGPYEQYF. The chain uses TRBV29-1 and TRBJ2-7; TRBD2 matches at 8 bases. J was trimmed by 2 bases and V by 4 bases; bases with no gene match: 4. The V gene's germline CDR1 is SQVTM and CDR2 ANQGSEA. This CDR3 region has 13 residues.

This clonotype was counted ten times or more. V and J are TRBV12-3 or TRBV12-4 and TRBJ2-5; D may correspond to TRBD1 or TRBD2 (5 bases each). V was clipped by 4 bases and J by 3 bases, with 9 bases between them. This CDR3 is built from 13 residues. The CDR3 sequence is CASSYGGEETQYF. Written as DNA, the CDR3 is TGTGCCAGCAGTTATGGGGGAGAAGAGACCCAGTACTTC.

This clonotype showed up just a few times. One base away lies a much larger clone, so this may be a sequencing read error. The chain carries TRBV11-2 and TRBJ1-6, with unresolved D. The CDR3 runs to 15 residues. Germline V gene sequence: CDR1 SGHAT, CDR2 FQNNGV. CDR3 protein: CASSLNGEGNSPLRF. The CDR3 bases are TGTGCCAGCAGCTTAAACGGGGAGGGTAATTCACCCCTCCGCTTT.

This clonotype was seen at least ten times. This sequence joins TRBV20-1 and TRBJ1-6, with D perhaps TRBD1 (5 bases). In germline, CDR1 is DFQATT, CDR2 SNEGSKA (reference sequence). The CDR3 has 13 amino acids. Trimming stripped 3 bases from V and 6 bases from J, with 9 bases between. This chain's CDR3 is CSASGDLNSPLHF. CDR3 DNA: TGCAGTGCTAGCGGGGACCTTAATTCACCCCTCCACTTT.

The J gene is TRBJ2-3, the V gene TRBV6-2 or TRBV6-3; 12 nucleotides align to TRBD2. Germline loops: CDR1 MNHEY, CDR2 SVGEGT. The CDR3 consists of 19 residues. V lost 6 bases and J lost 0; bases outside the gene matches: 13. CDR3 protein: CASSGTFGLAGISTDTQYF. In DNA, the CDR3 is TGTGCCAGCAGCGGAACCTTTGGACTAGCGGGGATTAGCACAGATACGCAGTATTTT.

This clonotype was observed a handful of times. The V gene is TRBV28, the J gene TRBJ2-3; 7 bases align to TRBD1. CDR1 is MDHEN and CDR2 is SYDVKM in the germline V gene. J gave up 2 bases and V 1 base, and 9 bases lay outside the gene matches. The CDR3 length is 17 residues. CDR3 amino acids: CASSLLPPGQHTDTQYF. CDR3 sequence (DNA): TGTGCCAGCAGTTTATTACCCCCGGGACAGCACACAGATACGCAGTATTTT.

The J gene is TRBJ2-5, the V gene TRBV25-1; unclear D gene. V gave up 0 bases and J gave up 2 bases, with 7 bases separating them. Germline CDR1 and CDR2: MGHDK and SYGVNS. The CDR3 sequence is 14 residues long. The chain's CDR3 is CASSEYKGQETQYF. The CDR3 DNA reads TGTGCCAGCAGTGAATATAAGGGACAAGAGACCCAGTACTTC.

This clonotype has just a few counts. The gene calls are TRBV20-1 and TRBJ1-4; TRBD1 might be the D (5 bases). Trimming left V 1 base short and J 5 bases short, with 8 bases between. Germline lookup yields CDR1 DFQATT and CDR2 SNEGSKA (reference sequence). The CDR3 is made up of 13 amino acids. The CDR3 nucleotides are TGCAGTGCTAGAGCCAGGGACAATGAAAAACTGTTTTTT. Protein sequence: CSARARDNEKLFF.

This clonotype was counted at least ten times. This rearrangement joins TRBV13 to TRBJ2-7, with 7 bases lining up with TRBD1. The CDR3 loop spans 16 amino acids. The trim removed 0 bases at V and 2 bases at J, leaving 7 bases unmatched. The germline V gene encodes CDR1 PRHDT and CDR2 FYEKMQ (reference sequence). CDR3 nucleotides: TGTGCCAGCAGCTTAGGCGGGACAGTCTCCGCCTACGAGCAGTACTTC. This sequence encodes CASSLGGTVSAYEQYF.

The genes are TRBV6-5 and TRBJ2-3; 11 nucleotides agree with TRBD2. CDR1 is MNHEY and CDR2 is SVGAGI in the germline V gene. The CDR3 runs 18 residues. Trimming took 1 base from V and 2 from J; bases not matched to a gene: 8. CDR3: CASSYLSFSGGDTDTQYF. Here the CDR3 DNA reads TGTGCCAGCAGTTACTTATCCTTTAGCGGGGGGGACACAGATACGCAGTATTTT.

On this clonotype: A much bigger clone sits one base away, suggesting this may be a read error. The rearrangement links TRBV5-6 to TRBJ1-1; no definite D call. Per germline, CDR1 SGHDT and CDR2 YYEEEE. This CDR3 has 13 amino acids. Deletions cut 2 bases from V and 3 bases from J, with 8 bases between. Here the CDR3 DNA reads TGTGCCAGCAGCTTACGGGGATACACTGAAGCTTTCTTT. It yields the protein CASSLRGYTEAFF.

In its sample, this clonotype was seen a few times. V and J are TRBV3-1 and TRBJ1-5, with unresolved D. The ends were cut back, 2 bases at V and 6 bases at J, with 5 bases in the middle. CDR3 length: 12 amino acids. The germline CDR1 and CDR2 sequences are LGHDT and YNNKEL (reference sequence). The CDR3 DNA is TGTGCCAGCAGCCAACTCAGTCAGCCCCAGCATTTT. Residues: CASSQLSQPQHF.

This clonotype was found a few times. This chain connects TRBV10-2 to TRBJ2-2; D could derive from TRBD1 or TRBD2 (5 bases each). There are 14 residues in the CDR3. Germline lookup yields CDR1 WSHSY and CDR2 SAAADI. The V and J ends lost 4 bases and 1 base respectively, with 7 bases between them. The CDR3 DNA follows: TGCGCCAGCAGTGCGGGACGGAACACCGGGGAGCTGTTTTTT. Protein product: CASSAGRNTGELFF.

This clonotype has only a few counts. J is TRBJ2-5 and V is TRBV6-1; possibly TRBD2 for D (6 bases). There are 13 residues in the CDR3. Trimming removed 5 bases at V and 1 base at J, with 8 bases between. Germline assignment: CDR1 MNHNS and CDR2 SASEGT. The CDR3 loop reads CASSTTSQETQYF. The CDR3 nucleotides are TGTGCCAGCAGTACGACTAGCCAAGAGACCCAGTACTTC.

This clonotype was found many times. The V and J genes are TRBV18 and TRBJ1-4; D is perhaps TRBD1 (6 bases). The V end was cut by 2 bases, the J end by 5 bases, with 12 bases between. The CDR3 extends over 15 amino acids. The germline gives CDR1 KGHSH, CDR2 LQKENI. The CDR3 loop reads CASSPFSGANEKLFF. The CDR3 coding sequence is TGTGCCAGCTCACCATTTTCAGGGGCGAATGAAAAACTGTTTTTT. Based on the CDR3 plus reference TRBV18 and TRBJ1-4, the full variable domain is NAGVMQNPRHLVRRRGQEARLRCSPMKGHSHVYWYRQLPEEGLKFMVYLQKENIIDESGMPKERFSAEFPKEGPSILRIQQVVRGDSAAYFCASSPFSGANEKLFFGSGTQLSVL.

The rearrangement links TRBV5-1 to TRBJ2-5; tentative D call: TRBD2 (6 bases). Per germline, CDR1 SGHRS and CDR2 YFSETQ. The CDR3 is made up of 13 amino acids. V gave up 0 bases and J gave up 5 bases, with 8 bases separating them. The CDR3 loop reads CASSLEAGETQYF. The CDR3 DNA reads TGCGCCAGCAGCTTGGAAGCGGGTGAGACCCAGTACTTC.

This clonotype was seen a few times. V is TRBV9 and J is TRBJ1-6; D is possibly TRBD1 (6 bases). V was clipped by 3 bases and J by 0 bases, with 10 bases between them. CDR1 and CDR2 (germline): SGDLS, YYNGEE. The CDR3 sequence is 16 residues long. The CDR3 loop is CASSAGDYSYNSPLHF. CDR3 DNA: TGTGCCAGCAGCGCAGGGGATTACTCCTATAATTCACCCCTCCACTTT.

This clonotype turned up a few times. J is TRBJ2-6 and V is TRBV28; D unclear. CDR1 and CDR2 from the germline V gene are MDHEN and SYDVKM. V dropped 6 bases and J dropped 0 bases, with 6 bases sitting between them. The CDR3 covers 14 residues. The chain's CDR3 is CASRRSSGANVLTF. The CDR3, as DNA: TGTGCCAGCAGAAGGAGCTCTGGGGCCAACGTCCTGACTTTC.

This chain uses TRBV7-8 with TRBJ1-2; no clear D gene. Germline V gene lookup returns CDR1 SGHVS and CDR2 FQNEAQ. The ends were cut back, 1 base at V and 14 bases at J, with 11 bases in the middle. This CDR3 is 11 amino acids long. Written as DNA, the CDR3 is TGTGCCAGCAGCTTAGGTTCCCCAAAAACCTTC. Protein: CASSLGSPKTF. The whole variable domain, filled in from reference TRBV7-8 and TRBJ1-2, reads GAGVSQSPRYKVAKRGQDVALRCDPISGHVSLFWYQQALGQGPEFLTYFQNEAQLDKSGLPSDRFFAERPEGSVSTLKIQRTQQEDSAVYLCASSLGSPKTFGSGTRLTVV.

The chain uses TRBV7-9 and TRBJ2-7, with 12 bases aligning to TRBD1. The V gene end was trimmed by 5 bases and the J gene end by 3 bases; junction bases not matched to a gene: 11. Looked up from germline, CDR1 is SEHNR and CDR2 is FQNEAQ (reference sequence). This CDR3 comprises 17 residues. Here the CDR3 reads CASSPRPGQGALYEQYF. CDR3 in DNA: TGTGCCAGCAGCCCCCGTCCGGGACAGGGGGCACTCTACGAGCAGTACTTC.

This clonotype was seen a handful of times. This rearrangement joins TRBV30 to TRBJ2-2; a possible D gene is TRBD2 (7 bases). Germline V gives CDR1 GTSNPN, CDR2 SVGIG (reference sequence). The germline V and J ends were trimmed by 4 bases and 3 bases, with 12 bases remaining between them. The CDR3 is made up of 14 amino acids. CDR3 residues: CAWNGGRDTGELFF. CDR3 DNA: TGTGCCTGGAACGGGGGGCGTGACACCGGGGAGCTGTTTTTT.

In its sample, this clonotype was seen a few times. The chain joins TRBV4-1 to TRBJ1-4, with D tentatively TRBD1 (5 bases). V lost 0 bases and J lost 8, with 10 bases in between. The CDR3 runs to 14 residues. Looked up from germline, CDR1 is MGHRA and CDR2 is YSYEKL. CDR3 nucleotides: TGCGCCAGCAGCCAAGATCAGGCAGGGGAAAAACTGTTTTTT. Its protein is CASSQDQAGEKLFF.

This clonotype came up a few times. The rearrangement uses TRBV10-3 and TRBJ1-2; maybe TRBD1 (6 bases). CDR1 is ENHRY, CDR2 SYGVKD, per germline. Trimming took off 3 bases at V and 6 bases at J, with 14 bases between the two ends. This CDR3 contains 14 residues. The CDR3 sequence: CAISDRGEYNGYTF. The CDR3 DNA sequence: TGTGCCATCAGTGACAGGGGAGAGTATAATGGCTACACCTTC.